This T cell receptor beta chain comes out of a study of T cell responses to AZD1222 COVID-19 vaccine. Overall study results and limits: Clonal diversity was possibly underestimated, and white British individuals and females predominated among donors. Unmutated variant regions are reportedly targeted by nearly half of spike-specific TCRs. Just six people given AZD1222 tested seropositive at baseline.

Clones were sequenced by immunoSEQ multiplex PCR, and TCRdb holds only the in-frame ones, with some missing. Here the sample spans about 100,000 clones, about 90% being singletons. There are 13 residues in the CDR3. Germline values: CDR1 SGHTA, CDR2 FQGTGA. The V end was cut by 2 bases, the J end by 2 bases, with 6 bases between. This clone has only one observation. Its specificity is unknown. Sequenced here: peripheral blood, sampled on day 0 of AZD1222 vaccination. The V gene is TRBV7-3, the J gene TRBJ1-1; perhaps TRBD1 as D (5 bases). This TCR was sampled from an adult in good health. The CDR3 DNA follows: TGTGCCAGCAGCTTAGACAGTAACACTGAAGCTTTCTTT. Encoded protein: CASSLDSNTEAFF. Full variable domain (missing parts from reference TRBV7-3 and TRBJ1-1): GAGVSQTPSNKVTEKGKYVELRCDPISGHTALYWYRQSLGQGPEFLIYFQGTGAADDSGLPNDRFFAVRPEGSVSTLKIQRTERGDSAVYLCASSLDSNTEAFFGQGTRLTVV.